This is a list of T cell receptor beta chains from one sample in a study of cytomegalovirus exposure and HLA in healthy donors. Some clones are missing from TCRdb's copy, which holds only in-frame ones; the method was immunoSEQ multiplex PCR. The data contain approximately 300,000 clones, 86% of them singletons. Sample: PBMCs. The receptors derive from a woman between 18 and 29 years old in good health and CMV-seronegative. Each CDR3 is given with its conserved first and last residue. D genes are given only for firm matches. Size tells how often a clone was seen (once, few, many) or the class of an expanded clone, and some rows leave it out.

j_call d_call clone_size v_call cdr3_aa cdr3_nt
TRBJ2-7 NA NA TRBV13 CASRPGTGAYEQYF TGTGCCAGCAGACCCGGGACTGGGGCCTACGAGCAGTACTTC
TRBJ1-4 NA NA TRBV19 CASNPGMVDEKLFF TGTGCCAGTAACCCGGGAATGGTGGATGAAAAACTGTTTTTT
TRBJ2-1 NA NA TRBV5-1 CASRPTGTSEYNEQFF TGCGCCAGCAGGCCCACCGGGACTTCCGAATACAATGAGCAGTTCTTC
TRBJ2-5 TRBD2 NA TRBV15 CATSSFGGATETQYF TGTGCCACCAGCAGCTTCGGGGGGGCTACAGAGACCCAGTACTTC
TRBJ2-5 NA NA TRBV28 CASRGGAGETQYF TGTGCCAGCAGAGGGGGGGCCGGGGAGACCCAGTACTTC
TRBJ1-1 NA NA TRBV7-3 CASSLSKNTEAFF TGTGCCAGCAGCTTAAGTAAGAACACTGAAGCTTTCTTT
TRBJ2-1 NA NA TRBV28 CASSPTGYNEQFF TGTGCCAGCAGTCCTACAGGGTACAATGAGCAGTTCTTC
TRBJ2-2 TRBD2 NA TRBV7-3 CASSSTSVNTGELFF TGTGCCAGCAGCTCGACTAGCGTGAACACCGGGGAGCTGTTTTTT
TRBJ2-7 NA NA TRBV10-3 CAISESASSYEQYF TGTGCCATCAGTGAGTCCGCGAGCTCCTACGAGCAGTACTTC
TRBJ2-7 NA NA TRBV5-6 CASSSTEGANLGEQYF TGTGCCAGCAGCTCCACGGAGGGGGCTAATTTGGGCGAGCAGTACTTC
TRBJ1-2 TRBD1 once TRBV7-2 CASSLSLETGYGGYTF TGTGCCAGCAGCTTATCCCTGGAGACAGGGTACGGTGGCTACACCTTC
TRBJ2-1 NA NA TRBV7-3 CASSLSLINNEQFF TGTGCCAGCAGCTTAAGTCTTATAAACAATGAGCAGTTCTTC
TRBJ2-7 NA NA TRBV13 CASSSDAGEQYF TGTGCCAGCAGCTCGGACGCGGGCGAGCAGTACTTC
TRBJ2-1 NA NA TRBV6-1 CASSERGGWAQGFF TGTGCCAGCAGTGAAAGGGGGGGTTGGGCCCAGGGGTTCTTC